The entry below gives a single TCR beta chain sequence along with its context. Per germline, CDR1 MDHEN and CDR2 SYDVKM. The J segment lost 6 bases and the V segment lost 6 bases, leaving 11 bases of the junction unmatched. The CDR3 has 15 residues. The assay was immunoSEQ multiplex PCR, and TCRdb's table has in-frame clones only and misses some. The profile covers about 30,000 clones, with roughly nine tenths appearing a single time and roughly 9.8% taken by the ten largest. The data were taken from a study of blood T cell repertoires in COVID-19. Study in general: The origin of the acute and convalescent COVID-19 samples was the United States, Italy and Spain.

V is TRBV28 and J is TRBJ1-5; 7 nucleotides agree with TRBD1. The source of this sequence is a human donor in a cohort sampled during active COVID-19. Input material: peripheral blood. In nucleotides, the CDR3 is TGTGCCAGCAGGCGACAGGGTCTTAGAGGTCAGCCCCAGCATTTT. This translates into CASRRQGLRGQPQHF.